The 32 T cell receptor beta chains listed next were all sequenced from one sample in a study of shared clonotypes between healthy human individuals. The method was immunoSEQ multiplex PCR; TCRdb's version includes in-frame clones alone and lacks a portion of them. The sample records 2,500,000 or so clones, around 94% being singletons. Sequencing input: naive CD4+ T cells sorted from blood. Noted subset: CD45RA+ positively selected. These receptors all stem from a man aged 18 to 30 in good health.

The CDR3 reads CAIRDSLDNEQFF. The DNA for the CDR3 is TGTGCCATCAGGGATAGCTTGGACAATGAGCAGTTCTTC. V is TRBV10-3 and J is TRBJ2-1; no clear D gene. Germline CDR1 is ENHRY and CDR2 is SYGVKD. Trimming shortened V by 6 bases and J by 5 bases, and 11 bases separated the two germline ends. This CDR3 spans 13 amino acids.

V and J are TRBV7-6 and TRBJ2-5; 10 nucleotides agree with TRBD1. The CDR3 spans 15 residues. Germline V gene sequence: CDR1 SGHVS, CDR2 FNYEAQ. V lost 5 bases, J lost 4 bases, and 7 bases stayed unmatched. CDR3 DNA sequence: TGTGCCAGCAGCCCCAGCGGACAGGGGGGAGAGACCCAGTACTTC. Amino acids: CASSPSGQGGETQYF.

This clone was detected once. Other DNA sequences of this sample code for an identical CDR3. CDR3 DNA: TGTGCCAGCAGTGGGGGGACAGCTTATGGCTACACCTTC. Encoded protein: CASSGGTAYGYTF. The rearrangement uses TRBV2 and TRBJ1-2; 7 positions match TRBD1. CDR3 size: 13 residues. The germline gives CDR1 SNHLY, CDR2 FYNNEI. Trimming took 4 bases from V and 5 from J; bases not matched to a gene: 4.

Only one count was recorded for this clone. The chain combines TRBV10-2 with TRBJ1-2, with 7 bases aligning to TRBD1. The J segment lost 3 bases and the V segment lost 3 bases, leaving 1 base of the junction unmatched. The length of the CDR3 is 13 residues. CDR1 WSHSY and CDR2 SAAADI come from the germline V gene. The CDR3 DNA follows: TGCGCCAGCAGTGAACAGGGGTACTATGGCTACACCTTC. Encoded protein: CASSEQGYYGYTF.

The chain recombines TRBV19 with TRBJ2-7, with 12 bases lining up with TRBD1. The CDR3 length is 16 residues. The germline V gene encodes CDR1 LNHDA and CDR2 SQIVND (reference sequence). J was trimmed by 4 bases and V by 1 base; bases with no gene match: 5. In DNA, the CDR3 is TGTGCCAGTAGTATAGTCGGGACAGGGGGCAGGTACGAGCAGTACTTC. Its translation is CASSIVGTGGRYEQYF.

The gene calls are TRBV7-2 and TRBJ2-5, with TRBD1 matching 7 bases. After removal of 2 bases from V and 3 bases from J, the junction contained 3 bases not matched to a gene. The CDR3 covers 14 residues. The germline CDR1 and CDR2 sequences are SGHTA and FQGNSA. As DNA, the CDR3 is TGTGCCAGCAGCTTATCCGGGACAGAAGAGACCCAGTACTTC. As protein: CASSLSGTEETQYF.

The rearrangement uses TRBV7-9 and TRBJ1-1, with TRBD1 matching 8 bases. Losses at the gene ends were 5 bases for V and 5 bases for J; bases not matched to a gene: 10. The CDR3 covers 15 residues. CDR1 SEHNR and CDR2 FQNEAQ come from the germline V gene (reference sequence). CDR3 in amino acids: CASSDRTGLGTEAFF. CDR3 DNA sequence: TGTGCCAGCAGCGACCGGACAGGGCTCGGGACTGAAGCTTTCTTT.

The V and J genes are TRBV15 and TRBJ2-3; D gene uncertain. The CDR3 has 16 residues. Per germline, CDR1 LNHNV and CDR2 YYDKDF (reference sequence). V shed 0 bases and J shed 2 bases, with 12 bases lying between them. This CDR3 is CATSRDLKGATDTQYF. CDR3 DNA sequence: TGTGCCACCAGCAGAGACCTCAAGGGTGCCACAGATACGCAGTATTTT.

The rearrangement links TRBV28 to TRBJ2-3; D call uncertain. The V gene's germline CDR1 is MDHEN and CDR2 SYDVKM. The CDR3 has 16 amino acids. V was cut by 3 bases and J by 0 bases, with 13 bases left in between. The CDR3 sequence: CASSLSALGSTDTQYF. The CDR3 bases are TGTGCCAGCAGTTTGTCCGCACTGGGAAGCACAGATACGCAGTATTTT.

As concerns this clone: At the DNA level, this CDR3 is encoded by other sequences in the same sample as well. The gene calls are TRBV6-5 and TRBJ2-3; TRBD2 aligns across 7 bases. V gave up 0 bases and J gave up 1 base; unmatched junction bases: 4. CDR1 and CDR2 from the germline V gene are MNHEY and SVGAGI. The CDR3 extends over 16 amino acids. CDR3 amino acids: CASSYSASGRTDTQYF. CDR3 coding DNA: TGTGCCAGCAGTTACTCCGCTAGCGGACGCACAGATACGCAGTATTTT.

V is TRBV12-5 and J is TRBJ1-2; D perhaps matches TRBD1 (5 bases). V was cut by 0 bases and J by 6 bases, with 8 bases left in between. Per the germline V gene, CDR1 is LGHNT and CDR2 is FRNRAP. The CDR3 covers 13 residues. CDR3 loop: CASGLVPGDGYTF. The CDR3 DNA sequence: TGTGCTAGTGGTTTGGTACCGGGGGATGGCTACACCTTC.

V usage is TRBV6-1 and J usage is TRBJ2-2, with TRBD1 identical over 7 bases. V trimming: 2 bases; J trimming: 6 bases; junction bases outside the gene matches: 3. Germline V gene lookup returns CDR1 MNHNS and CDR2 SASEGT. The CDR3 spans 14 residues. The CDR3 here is CASSEHRGSGELFF. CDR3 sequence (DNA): TGTGCCAGCAGTGAACACAGGGGATCCGGGGAGCTGTTTTTT.

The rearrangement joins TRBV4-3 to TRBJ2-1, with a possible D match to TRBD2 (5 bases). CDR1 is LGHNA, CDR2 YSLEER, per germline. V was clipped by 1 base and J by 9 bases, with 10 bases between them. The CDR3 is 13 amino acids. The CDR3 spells CASSQGPGGEQFF. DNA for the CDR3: TGCGCCAGCAGCCAAGGCCCCGGAGGTGAGCAGTTCTTC.

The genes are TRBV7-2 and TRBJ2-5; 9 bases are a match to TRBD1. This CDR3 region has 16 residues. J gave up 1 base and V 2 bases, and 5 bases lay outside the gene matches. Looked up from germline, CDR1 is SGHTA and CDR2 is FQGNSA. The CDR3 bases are TGTGCCAGCAGCTTAATGGGACAGGGACTCCAAGAGACCCAGTACTTC. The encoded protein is CASSLMGQGLQETQYF. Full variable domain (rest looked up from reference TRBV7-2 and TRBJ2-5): GAGVSQSPSNKVTEKGKDVELRCDPISGHTALYWYRQSLGQGLEFLIYFQGNSAPDKSGLPSDRFSAERTGGSVSTLTIQRTQQEDSAVYLCASSLMGQGLQETQYFGPGTRLLVL.

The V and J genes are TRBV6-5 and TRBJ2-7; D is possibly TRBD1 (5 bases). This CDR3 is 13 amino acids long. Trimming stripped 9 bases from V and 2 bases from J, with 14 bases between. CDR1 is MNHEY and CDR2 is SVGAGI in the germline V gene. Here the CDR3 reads CASSRASTYEQYF. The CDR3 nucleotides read TGTGCCAGTTCCAGGGCCTCAACCTACGAGCAGTACTTC.

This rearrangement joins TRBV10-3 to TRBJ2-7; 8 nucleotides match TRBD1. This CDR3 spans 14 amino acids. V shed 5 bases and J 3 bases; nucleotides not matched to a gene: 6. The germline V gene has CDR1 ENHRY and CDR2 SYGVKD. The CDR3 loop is CAISFGQGSYEQYF. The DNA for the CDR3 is TGTGCCATCAGTTTTGGACAGGGTAGCTACGAGCAGTACTTC.

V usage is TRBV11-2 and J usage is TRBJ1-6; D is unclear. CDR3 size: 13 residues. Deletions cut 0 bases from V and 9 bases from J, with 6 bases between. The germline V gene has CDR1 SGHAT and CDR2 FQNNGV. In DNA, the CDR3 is TGTGCCAGCAGCTTAGATTTGTCTTCACCCCTCCACTTT. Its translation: CASSLDLSSPLHF.

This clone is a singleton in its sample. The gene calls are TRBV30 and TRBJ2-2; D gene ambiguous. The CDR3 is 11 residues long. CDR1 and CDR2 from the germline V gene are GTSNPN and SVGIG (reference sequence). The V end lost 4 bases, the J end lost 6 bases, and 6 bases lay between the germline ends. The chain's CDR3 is CAWTSAGELFF. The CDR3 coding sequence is TGTGCCTGGACCTCCGCCGGGGAGCTGTTTTTT.

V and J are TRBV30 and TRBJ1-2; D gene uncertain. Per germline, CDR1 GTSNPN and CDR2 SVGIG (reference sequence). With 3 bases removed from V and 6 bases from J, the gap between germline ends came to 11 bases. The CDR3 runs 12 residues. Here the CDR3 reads CAWSHRVDGYTF. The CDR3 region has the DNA TGTGCCTGGAGCCATAGGGTGGATGGCTACACCTTC.

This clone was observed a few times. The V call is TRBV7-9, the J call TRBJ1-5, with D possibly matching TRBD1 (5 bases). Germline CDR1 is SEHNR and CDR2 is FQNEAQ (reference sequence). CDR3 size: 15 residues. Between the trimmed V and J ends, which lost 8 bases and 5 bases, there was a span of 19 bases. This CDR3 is CASAPSGQRDQPQHF. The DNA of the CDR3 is TGTGCCAGCGCACCATCGGGGCAACGGGATCAGCCCCAGCATTTT.

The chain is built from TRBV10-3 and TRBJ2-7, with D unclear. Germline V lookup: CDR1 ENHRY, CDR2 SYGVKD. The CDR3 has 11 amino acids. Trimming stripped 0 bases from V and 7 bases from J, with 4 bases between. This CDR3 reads CAISESEEQYF. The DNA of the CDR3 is TGTGCCATCAGTGAGTCGGAAGAGCAGTACTTC.

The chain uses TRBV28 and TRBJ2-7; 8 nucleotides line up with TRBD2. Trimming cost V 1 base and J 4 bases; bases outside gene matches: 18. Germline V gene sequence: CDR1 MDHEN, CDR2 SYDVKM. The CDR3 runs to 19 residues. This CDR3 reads CASSLLSLVAGLGGYEQYF. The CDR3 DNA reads TGTGCCAGCAGTTTATTGAGTTTGGTAGCGGGATTGGGTGGGTACGAGCAGTACTTC.

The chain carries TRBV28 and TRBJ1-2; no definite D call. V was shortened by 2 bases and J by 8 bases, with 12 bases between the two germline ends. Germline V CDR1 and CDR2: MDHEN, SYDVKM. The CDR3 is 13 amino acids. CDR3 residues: CASSLNRWEGYTF. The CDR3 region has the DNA TGTGCCAGCAGTTTAAATAGGTGGGAAGGCTACACCTTC.

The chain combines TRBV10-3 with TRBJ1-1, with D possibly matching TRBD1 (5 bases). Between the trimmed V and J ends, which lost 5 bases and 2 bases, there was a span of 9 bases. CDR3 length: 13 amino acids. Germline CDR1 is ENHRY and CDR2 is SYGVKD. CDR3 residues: CAISRGLNTEAFF. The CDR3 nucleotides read TGTGCCATCAGTAGGGGCCTTAACACTGAAGCTTTCTTT.

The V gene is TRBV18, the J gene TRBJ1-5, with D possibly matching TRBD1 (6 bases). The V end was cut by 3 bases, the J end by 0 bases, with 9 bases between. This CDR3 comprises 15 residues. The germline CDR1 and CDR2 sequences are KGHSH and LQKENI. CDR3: CASSPRQDSNQPQHF. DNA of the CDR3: TGTGCCAGCTCACCCCGACAGGATAGCAATCAGCCCCAGCATTTT.

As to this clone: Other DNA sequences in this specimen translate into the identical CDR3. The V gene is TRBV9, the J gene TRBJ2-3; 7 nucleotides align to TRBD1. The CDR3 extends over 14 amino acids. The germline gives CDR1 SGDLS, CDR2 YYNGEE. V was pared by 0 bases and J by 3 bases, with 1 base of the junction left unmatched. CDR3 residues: CASSVDRGTDTQYF. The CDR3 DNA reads TGTGCCAGCAGCGTAGACAGGGGAACAGATACGCAGTATTTT. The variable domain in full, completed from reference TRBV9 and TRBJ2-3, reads DSGVTQTPKHLITATGQRVTLRCSPRSGDLSVYWYQQSLDQGLQFLIQYYNGEERAKGNILERFSAQQFPDLHSELNLSSLELGDSALYFCASSVDRGTDTQYFGPGTRLTVL.

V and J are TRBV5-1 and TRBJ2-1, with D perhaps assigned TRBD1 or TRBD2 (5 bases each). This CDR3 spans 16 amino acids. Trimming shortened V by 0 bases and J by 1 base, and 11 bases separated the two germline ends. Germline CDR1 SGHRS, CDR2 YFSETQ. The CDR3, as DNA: TGCGCCAGCAGCTTGGATGCGTGGGGGTCCTACAATGAGCAGTTCTTC. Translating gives CASSLDAWGSYNEQFF.

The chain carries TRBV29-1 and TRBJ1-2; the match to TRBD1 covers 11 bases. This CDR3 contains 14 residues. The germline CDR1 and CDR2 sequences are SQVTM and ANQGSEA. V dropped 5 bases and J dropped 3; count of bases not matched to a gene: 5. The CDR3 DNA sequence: TGCAGCGTTCCGCCGGGACAGGGGGACTATGGCTACACCTTC. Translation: CSVPPGQGDYGYTF.

Here the CDR3 DNA reads TGCGCCAGCACTTTAAAAGGGGGTATCACTGAAGCTTTCTTT. As protein: CASTLKGGITEAFF. The chain employs TRBV10-2 and TRBJ1-1, with a weak D call TRBD1 (6 bases). V was trimmed by 7 bases and J by 4 bases, leaving 16 bases between them. Germline V gene sequence: CDR1 WSHSY, CDR2 SAAADI. The CDR3 is 14 amino acids.

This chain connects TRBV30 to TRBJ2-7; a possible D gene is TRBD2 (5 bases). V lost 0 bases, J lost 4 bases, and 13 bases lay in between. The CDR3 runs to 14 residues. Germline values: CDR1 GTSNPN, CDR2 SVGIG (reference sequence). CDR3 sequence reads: CAWSVSSGLYEQYF. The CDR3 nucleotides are TGTGCCTGGAGTGTATCCAGCGGCCTTTACGAGCAGTACTTC.

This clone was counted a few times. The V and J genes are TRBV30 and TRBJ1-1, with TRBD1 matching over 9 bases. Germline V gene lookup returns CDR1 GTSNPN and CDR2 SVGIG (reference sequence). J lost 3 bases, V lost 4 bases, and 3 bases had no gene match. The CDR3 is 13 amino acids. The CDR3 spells CAWMGQGDTEAFF. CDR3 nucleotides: TGTGCCTGGATGGGACAGGGTGACACTGAAGCTTTCTTT.

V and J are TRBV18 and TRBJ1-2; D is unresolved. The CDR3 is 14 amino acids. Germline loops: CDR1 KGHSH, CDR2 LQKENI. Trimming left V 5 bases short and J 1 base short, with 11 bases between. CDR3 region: CASSFGQDNYGYTF. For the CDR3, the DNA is TGTGCCAGCTCATTCGGGCAGGATAACTATGGCTACACCTTC. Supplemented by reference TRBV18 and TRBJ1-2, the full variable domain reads NAGVMQNPRHLVRRRGQEARLRCSPMKGHSHVYWYRQLPEEGLKFMVYLQKENIIDESGMPKERFSAEFPKEGPSILRIQQVVRGDSAAYFCASSFGQDNYGYTFGSGTRLTVV.